The next 10 T cell receptor beta chains were all read from a single sample in a study of CD8+ T cells in alopecia areata. It was cDNA, reverse transcribed from extracted RNA, that served as the sequencing template. Some clones are missing from TCRdb's copy, which holds only in-frame ones; the method was immunoSEQ multiplex PCR. The repertoire consists of under 150,000 clones, with roughly three fifths occurring once and the leading ten covering about 3.4%. As to treatment: oral pan-JAK inhibitor, 5-10 mg twice daily. The material was CD4+ T cells sorted from blood, obtained at week 24, from a patient treated with tofacitinib. The origin of the receptors is a human donor with alopecia areata.

The chain recombines TRBV7-8 with TRBJ2-1; 13 bases align to TRBD2. The CDR3 extends over 15 amino acids. J gave up 12 bases and V 5 bases, and 10 bases lay outside the gene matches. CDR1 SGHVS and CDR2 FQNEAQ come from the germline V gene. CDR3 nucleotide sequence: TGTGCCAGCAGCCCACTAGCGGGGGGGCCCTTTGGGCAGTTCTTC. Protein: CASSPLAGGPFGQFF.

The chain employs TRBV29-1 and TRBJ1-2, with a tentative D call TRBD1 (5 bases). V shed 4 bases and J shed 2 bases, with 20 bases lying between them. The CDR3 totals 16 residues. From germline, CDR1 is SQVTM and CDR2 ANQGSEA. DNA for the CDR3: TGCAGCGTTGGATTGATATTGACAGTCGTGAACTATGGCTACACCTTC. Protein sequence: CSVGLILTVVNYGYTF.

This clone was seen only a few times. This chain links TRBV29-1 with TRBJ1-2; D gene unclear. CDR1 is SQVTM, CDR2 ANQGSEA, per germline. The V and J ends lost 6 bases and 3 bases respectively, with 20 bases between them. This CDR3 is 15 amino acids long. CDR3 amino acids: CSVSRLARGDYGYTF. CDR3 DNA: TGCAGCGTCAGCCGGCTAGCTCGAGGTGACTATGGCTACACCTTC. Full variable domain (rest looked up from reference TRBV29-1 and TRBJ1-2): SAVISQKPSRDICQRGTSLTIQCQVDSQVTMMFWYRQQPGQSLTLIATANQGSEATYESGFVIDKFPISRPNLTFSTLTVSNMSPEDSSIYLCSVSRLARGDYGYTFGSGTRLTVV.

In this sample, this clone turned up a few times. The V gene is TRBV6-5, the J gene TRBJ2-5; D remains unclear. The germline gives CDR1 MNHEY, CDR2 SVGAGI. Trimming removed 10 bases at V and 0 bases at J, with 12 bases between. There are 13 residues in the CDR3. The CDR3 loop is CAIKSQNQETQYF. The CDR3 DNA is TGTGCCATCAAGTCGCAGAACCAAGAGACCCAGTACTTC.

The V call is TRBV6-5, the J call TRBJ1-5; 10 bases fit TRBD1. Germline CDR1 reads MNHEY; CDR2 reads SVGAGI. The CDR3 runs to 14 residues. The V gene end was trimmed by 4 bases and the J gene end by 7 bases; junction bases not matched to a gene: 4. The CDR3, as DNA: TGTGCCAGCAGTTCGACAGGGGGCTGGCAGCCCCAGCATTTT. Translation gives CASSSTGGWQPQHF.

Remarks on this clone: No conserved phenylalanine or tryptophan ends this CDR3, so it is likely a read error. V and J are TRBV2 and TRBJ2-3; D possibly corresponds to TRBD1 (6 bases). Trimming took off 7 bases at V and 1 base at J, with 15 bases between the two ends. CDR3 length equals 15 residues. The germline gives CDR1 SNHLY, CDR2 FYNNEI. The CDR3 nucleotides are TGTGCCAGCATTAAAACAGGGCATGGCACAGATACGCAGTATTTA. This translates into CASIKTGHGTDTQYL.

This clone was counted a single time. The CDR3 loop is CASSLNRGAYEQYF. The CDR3 bases are TGTGCCAGCAGTTTGAACAGGGGTGCCTACGAGCAGTACTTC. The chain links TRBV27 to TRBJ2-7; 7 nucleotides line up with TRBD1. The ends lost 3 bases at V and 2 bases at J; junction bases unmatched: 4. Germline loops: CDR1 MNHEY, CDR2 SMNVEV (reference sequence). The CDR3 is made up of 14 amino acids.

In its sample, this clone was seen a few times. The rearrangement links TRBV18 to TRBJ2-1; a possible D gene is TRBD2 (6 bases). Germline CDR1 is KGHSH and CDR2 is LQKENI. The CDR3 contains 15 residues. Trimming pared 0 bases from V and 3 bases from J, leaving 9 bases between. The CDR3 DNA follows: TGTGCCAGCTCACCACCGGCGGGACTCTACAATGAGCAGTTCTTC. This translates into CASSPPAGLYNEQFF.

This rearrangement joins TRBV19 to TRBJ2-5; 14 nucleotides align to TRBD2. The CDR3 is 16 amino acids. Trimming cost V 3 bases and J 4 bases; bases outside gene matches: 4. Germline loops: CDR1 LNHDA, CDR2 SQIVND (reference sequence). The CDR3 nucleotides read TGTGCCAGTAGTATCCTCGGGACTAGCGGGGGAGAGACCCAGTACTTC. Its protein is CASSILGTSGGETQYF.

The chain has TRBV30 and TRBJ1-2; D not certain. This CDR3 contains 12 residues. Germline CDR1 is GTSNPN and CDR2 is SVGIG (reference sequence). The V gene lost 2 bases and the J gene lost 5 bases, with 9 bases spanning the gap. Here the CDR3 reads CAWSLLRYGYTF. The CDR3 nucleotides read TGTGCCTGGAGTCTACTGAGGTATGGCTACACCTTC.